These T cell receptor beta chains were read from a single sample in a study of T-cell reconstitution after alpha-beta-depleted transplantation in children. TCRdb itself ran the PCR reads through MiXCR, one entry per CDR3 protein. The sample yields just under 150,000 distinct CDR3 sequences, around 8.5% seen once. Specimen: PBMCs, mostly from graft donor cells, collected 180 days after TCRalphabeta/CD19-depleted stem cell transplant. All receptors come from a female patient aged 2 to 10 who had a stem cell transplant for congenital amegakaryocytic thrombocytopenia, so the T cells may come from the graft donor. The CDR3 runs from the conserved cysteine through the conserved F or W. The D gene is left open where the match is weak. Size tells how often a clone was seen (once, few, many) or the class of an expanded clone, and some rows leave it out.

>TRBD2|TRBJ2-5|TRBV28|-
TGTGCCAGCAGTCTGGTCGGGGGGGTGGAGACCCAGTACTTC
CASSLVGGVETQYF
>-|TRBJ2-5|TRBV14|many
TGTGCCAGCAGCCGGGACTTCCAAGAGACCCAGTACTTC
CASSRDFQETQYF
>-|TRBJ2-5|TRBV28|many
TGTGCCAGCAGGGAACTGGTGGGAGGCTCAGAGACCCAGTACTTC
CASRELVGGSETQYF
>-|TRBJ1-3|TRBV20-1|many
TGCAGTGCTCACCACTGGGGCCTCACTGGAAACACCATATATTTT
CSAHHWGLTGNTIYF
>-|TRBJ2-2|TRBV12-3/TRBV12-4|-
TGTGCCAGCAGTTTAGTGGGAAAGGGGGTCCGGGAGCTGTTTTTT
CASSLVGKGVRELFF
>-|TRBJ2-6|TRBV2|many
TGTGCCAGCAGAATCGCCAGCTCTGGGGCCAACGTCCTGACTTTC
CASRIASSGANVLTF
>TRBD1|TRBJ2-3|TRBV10-3|many
TGTGCCATCACCGCGGACAGGGCTTCCACAGATACGCAGTATTTT
CAITADRASTDTQYF
>-|TRBJ2-5|TRBV3-1|many
TGTGCCAGCAGCCAAGGAGGGGGGACCCAGTACTTC
CASSQGGGTQYF
>-|TRBJ1-2|TRBV3-1|many
TGTGCCAGCAGAATCCGACAGGCGGAGGGCGGCTACACCTTC
CASRIRQAEGGYTF
>-|TRBJ2-2|TRBV21-1|-
TGTGCCAGCGTCTATTACAGGGCATTCGGGGAGCTGTTTTTT
CASVYYRAFGELFF
>TRBD2|TRBJ2-1|TRBV25-1|-
TGTGCCAGCACGAAGTTTGGGGAGGGCTACAATGAGCAGTTCTTC
CASTKFGEGYNEQFF
>-|TRBJ2-5|TRBV29-1|many
TGCAGCGCCATATATGGGGGGAGAGAGACCCAGTACTTC
CSAIYGGRETQYF
>-|TRBJ2-1|TRBV2|many
TGTGCCAGCCCAATACAGGGCGTGAGGGTCAATGAGCAGTTCTTC
CASPIQGVRVNEQFF
>-|TRBJ2-3|TRBV12-3/TRBV12-4|many
TGTGCCAGCAGCAAAAGATGGGGGGTATCCACTACGCAGTATTTT
CASSKRWGVSTTQYF
>TRBD2|TRBJ2-5|TRBV11-2|-
TGTGCCAGCAGCTGGGGAGCGGGAGGGAGCACAGAGACCCAGTACTTC
CASSWGAGGSTETQYF
>TRBD1|TRBJ2-7|TRBV5-1|-
TGCGCCAGCAGCTTATGGACAGGCGCCTCCGAGCAGTACTTC
CASSLWTGASEQYF
>-|TRBJ2-5|TRBV29-1|many
TGCAGCGTTGTAAAGCGGGTTGAAGGGGAGACCCAGTACTTC
CSVVKRVEGETQYF
>TRBD1|TRBJ1-3|TRBV25-1|many
TGTGCCAGCAGTGAATTTACAGGGGGCTCTGGAAACACCATATATTTT
CASSEFTGGSGNTIYF
>-|TRBJ2-7|TRBV29-1|-
TGCAGCGTTGATGGAAACAGGGTGGACGAGCAGTACTTC
CSVDGNRVDEQYF
>-|TRBJ2-1|TRBV20-1|many
TGCAGTGCTAGTCAATCTGGGAATGAGCAGTTCTTC
CSASQSGNEQFF
>TRBD2|TRBJ2-7|TRBV6-2/TRBV6-3|many
TGTGCCAGCACCCAAGGACTAGCTGATTGGGATTCCTACGAGCAGTACTTC
CASTQGLADWDSYEQYF
>-|TRBJ2-5|TRBV20-1|-
TGCAGTGCTATAATACAAGAGACCCAGTACTTC
CSAIIQETQYF
>-|TRBJ1-1|TRBV6-5|-
TGTGCCAGCAGTTACGATACTACCGGGACCTCGAACACTGAAGCTTTCTTT
CASSYDTTGTSNTEAFF
>-|TRBJ2-1|TRBV20-1|many
TGCAGTGCCCTGAGCGGAAGTTCCTACAATGAGCAGTTCTTC
CSALSGSSYNEQFF
>-|TRBJ2-1|TRBV20-1|many
TGCAGTGCTGCCCGGGACTACCCTTGGGGGCAGCAGTTCTTC
CSAARDYPWGQQFF
>-|TRBJ2-6|TRBV25-1|many
TGTGCCAGCAGCCCCTCAGGGGGGGCCTCTGGGGCCAACGTCCTGACTTTC
CASSPSGGASGANVLTF
>-|TRBJ1-4|TRBV6-5|many
TGTGCCAGCAGTTATGGCCCCGACCAGACAGGCCGAAAAGGGGAAAAACTGTTTTTT
CASSYGPDQTGRKGEKLFF
>-|TRBJ2-1|TRBV9|few
TGTGCCAGCAGCGTAGAAGGGCGGGCCTACAATGAGCAGTTCTTC
CASSVEGRAYNEQFF
>-|TRBJ2-1|TRBV12-3/TRBV12-4|-
TGTGCCAGCAGTTTAGGTATGGGCAGCCACAATGAGCAGTTCTTC
CASSLGMGSHNEQFF
>-|TRBJ1-6|TRBV20-1|many
TGCAGTGCTCAGACCCGTCCTAACTCACCCCTCCACTTT
CSAQTRPNSPLHF
>-|TRBJ2-1|TRBV4-1|-
TGCGCCAGCAGCCAAGACGCGAACAATGAGCAGTTCTTC
CASSQDANNEQFF
>-|TRBJ2-2|TRBV3-1|few
TGTGCCAGCAGCCTCCAGGGAGTCCCCGGGGAGCTGTTTTTT
CASSLQGVPGELFF
>TRBD1|TRBJ1-6|TRBV28|many
TGTGCCAGCAACGGACAGGCTCCCTATAATTCACCCCTCCACTTT
CASNGQAPYNSPLHF
>-|TRBJ2-1|TRBV29-1|many
TGCAGCGTTATCTTCCGGAGGCAGAGAGGATACAATGAGCAGTTCTTC
CSVIFRRQRGYNEQFF
>-|TRBJ1-1|TRBV5-1|many
TGCGCCAGCAGCCTTGGTAGTACCGAAGCTTTCTTT
CASSLGSTEAFF
>-|TRBJ2-6|TRBV12-3/TRBV12-4|many
TGTGCCAGCAGTTCCTATGGGGTTGGGGCCAACGTCCTGACTTTC
CASSSYGVGANVLTF
>TRBD2|TRBJ2-1|TRBV15|-
TGTGCCACCAGCAGAGAAGTACTAGCGGGAGTGTACAATGAGCAGTTCTTC
CATSREVLAGVYNEQFF
>-|TRBJ2-1|TRBV6-1|many
TGTGCCAGCAGTGAAGCGGGAGGAGGGGATGAGCAGTTCTTC
CASSEAGGGDEQFF
>TRBD2|TRBJ2-2|TRBV7-9|many
TGTGCCAGCAGACCCCCCTGGGAGGGAAGGACCGGGGAGCTGTTTTTT
CASRPPWEGRTGELFF
>-|TRBJ2-7|TRBV12-3/TRBV12-4|many
TGTGCCAGCAGTTTAAGGCAGGACAGCTCCTACGAGCAGTACTTC
CASSLRQDSSYEQYF
>-|TRBJ2-1|TRBV28|many
TGTGCCAGCAGTTTACTCCCGCTGGGACTCCAGTTCTTC
CASSLLPLGLQFF
>TRBD1|TRBJ2-2|TRBV5-1|many
TGCGCCAGCAGCGCTTTAGATAGGGGGCGAGCGAACACCGGGGAGCTGTTTTTT
CASSALDRGRANTGELFF
>-|TRBJ2-1|TRBV7-2|many
TGTGCCAGCAGGGGACTCCCCTACAATGAGCAGTTCTTC
CASRGLPYNEQFF
>-|TRBJ2-1|TRBV7-8|many
TGTGCCAGCAGCTTTTCGTCTTTTAATGAGCAGTTCTTC
CASSFSSFNEQFF
>-|TRBJ2-2|TRBV11-2|many
TGTGCCAGCAGCTTAGAGTTGGCGGGCCGGCTGTTTTTT
CASSLELAGRLFF
>-|TRBJ2-7|TRBV12-3/TRBV12-4|many
TGTGCCAGCAGTTTCCTGGACAAGAGCTCCTACGAGCAGTACTTC
CASSFLDKSSYEQYF
>TRBD1|TRBJ1-2|TRBV20-1|-
TGCAGTGCTAGCTTCTTGGGGCACAGGGGACAGGAGGGCTACACCTTC
CSASFLGHRGQEGYTF
>-|TRBJ2-7|TRBV7-9|-
TGTGCCAGCAGCGAGATATCCGAGCAGTACTTC
CASSEISEQYF
>-|TRBJ2-7|TRBV4-3|few
TGCGCCAGCAGCCGCGGCAGGACCTACGAGCAGTACTTC
CASSRGRTYEQYF
>-|TRBJ1-6|TRBV12-3/TRBV12-4|few
TGTGCCAGCACCCATGGGGGACCCCTCCACTTT
CASTHGGPLHF
>-|TRBJ1-2|TRBV29-1|many
TGCAGCGTTAACCCGGGCCTAAACTATGGCTACACCTTC
CSVNPGLNYGYTF
>TRBD1|TRBJ1-6|TRBV15|many
TGTGCCACCAGCAACCGGGACAGGGGTTTTCCCCTCCACTTT
CATSNRDRGFPLHF
>-|TRBJ2-7|TRBV7-9|many
TGTGCCAGCAGCTTCGCCGGGACACCCTACGAGCAGTACTTC
CASSFAGTPYEQYF
>-|TRBJ2-3|TRBV20-1|many
TGCAGTGTGGACCGGAGCCCCACAGATACGCAGTATTTT
CSVDRSPTDTQYF
>TRBD2|TRBJ2-7|TRBV7-2|few
TGTGCCAGCAGCGAGACTAGCGGGAGTTACGAGCAGTACTTC
CASSETSGSYEQYF
>TRBD1|TRBJ1-1|TRBV7-9|many
TGTGCCAGCCTACCAGACAGGGGGCGAGGCACTGAAGCTTTCTTT
CASLPDRGRGTEAFF
>-|TRBJ2-5|TRBV2|few
TGTGCCAGCCACCTTGCTCGGGGAGAGACCCAGTACTTC
CASHLARGETQYF
>-|TRBJ2-7|TRBV6-5|many
TGTGCCAGCAGTTCCCTCAGGGGCCCCTACGAGCAGTACTTC
CASSSLRGPYEQYF